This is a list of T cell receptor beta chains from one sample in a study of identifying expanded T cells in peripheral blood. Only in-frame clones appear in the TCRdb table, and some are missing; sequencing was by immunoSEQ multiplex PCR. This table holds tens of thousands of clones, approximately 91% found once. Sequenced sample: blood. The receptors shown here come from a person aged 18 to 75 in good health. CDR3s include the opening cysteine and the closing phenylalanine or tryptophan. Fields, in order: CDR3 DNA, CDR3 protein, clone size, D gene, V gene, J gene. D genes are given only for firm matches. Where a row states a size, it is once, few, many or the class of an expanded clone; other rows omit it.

CDR3nt: TGTGCCAGTAGTACTGGACAGGGTAGAAATGAGCAGTTCTTC; CDR3aa: CASSTGQGRNEQFF; abundance: NA; d_gene: TRBD1; v_gene: TRBV19; j_gene: TRBJ2-1
CDR3nt: TGCAGCGTTGAATTGTTTCTTACGGGAAGCTCCTACAATGAGCAGTTCTTC; CDR3aa: CSVELFLTGSSYNEQFF; abundance: NA; d_gene: NA; v_gene: TRBV29-1; j_gene: TRBJ2-1
CDR3nt: TGTGCCAGCAGCAAAGCCGGGGGGGCCTCCTACGAGCAGTACTTC; CDR3aa: CASSKAGGASYEQYF; abundance: NA; d_gene: NA; v_gene: TRBV21-1; j_gene: TRBJ2-7
CDR3nt: TGTGCCAGCTCACCCCTGACAGGGTTCGATGAGCAGTTCTTC; CDR3aa: CASSPLTGFDEQFF; abundance: NA; d_gene: TRBD1; v_gene: TRBV18; j_gene: TRBJ2-1
CDR3nt: TGTGCCAGTAGTATCAGTAGCGGAGAGACCCAGTACTTC; CDR3aa: CASSISSGETQYF; abundance: NA; d_gene: NA; v_gene: TRBV19; j_gene: TRBJ2-5
CDR3nt: TGTGCCAGCAGCCCCCGACAAACCGAGTACTTC; CDR3aa: CASSPRQTEYF; abundance: NA; d_gene: NA; v_gene: TRBV9; j_gene: TRBJ2-4
CDR3nt: TGCAGCGTTGAAGGGACAGTGAGCGACTATGGCTACACCTTC; CDR3aa: CSVEGTVSDYGYTF; abundance: NA; d_gene: NA; v_gene: TRBV29-1; j_gene: TRBJ1-2
CDR3nt: TGTGCCAGCAGCTTGAGGGGCTACTACACAGATACGCAGTATTTT; CDR3aa: CASSLRGYYTDTQYF; abundance: NA; d_gene: NA; v_gene: TRBV7-2; j_gene: TRBJ2-3
CDR3nt: TGTGCCAGCGACTTAATGCCCCAGCATTTT; CDR3aa: CASDLMPQHF; abundance: few; d_gene: NA; v_gene: TRBV6-6; j_gene: TRBJ1-5
CDR3nt: TGCAGCGTTGAGACGGGACAGGGGGCGAGGGAGCAGTACTTC; CDR3aa: CSVETGQGAREQYF; abundance: NA; d_gene: TRBD1; v_gene: TRBV29-1; j_gene: TRBJ2-7
CDR3nt: TGCAGTGAGCGGGAGTGGGAGACCCAGTACTTC; CDR3aa: CSEREWETQYF; abundance: NA; d_gene: TRBD2; v_gene: TRBV20-1; j_gene: TRBJ2-5
CDR3nt: TGTGCCAGCAGCTTGGTGAGGACAGTTGTCGGCTACACCTTC; CDR3aa: CASSLVRTVVGYTF; abundance: NA; d_gene: NA; v_gene: TRBV5-6; j_gene: TRBJ1-2
CDR3nt: TGTGCCAGCAGCTTAGCGCGGACAGGGCTGGGGGAGCAGTACTTC; CDR3aa: CASSLARTGLGEQYF; abundance: NA; d_gene: TRBD1; v_gene: TRBV7-2; j_gene: TRBJ2-7
CDR3nt: TGTGCCAGCAGCTTAAGGGGGGACCCCACAGATACGCAGTATTTT; CDR3aa: CASSLRGDPTDTQYF; abundance: NA; d_gene: NA; v_gene: TRBV7-2; j_gene: TRBJ2-3
CDR3nt: TGTGCCAGCACCGGGCACGAGGGGGGGGAAGAGACCCAGTACTTC; CDR3aa: CASTGHEGGEETQYF; abundance: NA; d_gene: NA; v_gene: TRBV2; j_gene: TRBJ2-5
CDR3nt: TGTGCCACCAGCAGAGGAACCCCGGAGGGGCAGTACTTC; CDR3aa: CATSRGTPEGQYF; abundance: once; d_gene: NA; v_gene: TRBV15; j_gene: TRBJ2-7
CDR3nt: TGCGCCAGCAGCCAAGGCGGACAGCACAATCAGCCCCAGCATTTT; CDR3aa: CASSQGGQHNQPQHF; abundance: NA; d_gene: NA; v_gene: TRBV4-3; j_gene: TRBJ1-5
CDR3nt: TGTGCCAGCAGGTGGAACACTGAAGCTTTCTTT; CDR3aa: CASRWNTEAFF; abundance: NA; d_gene: NA; v_gene: TRBV6-6; j_gene: TRBJ1-1
CDR3nt: TGTGCCAGCAGTTACTCGGTGGACTACGAGCAGTACTTC; CDR3aa: CASSYSVDYEQYF; abundance: NA; d_gene: NA; v_gene: TRBV6-6; j_gene: TRBJ2-7
CDR3nt: TGTGCCAGCAGCCCGGAACAGGGTAAAGCTTTCTTT; CDR3aa: CASSPEQGKAFF; abundance: NA; d_gene: NA; v_gene: TRBV7-8; j_gene: TRBJ1-1
CDR3nt: TGTGCCAGCAGTCCGTGGACTAGCCGAACAGATACGCAGTATTTT; CDR3aa: CASSPWTSRTDTQYF; abundance: NA; d_gene: TRBD2; v_gene: TRBV27; j_gene: TRBJ2-3
CDR3nt: TGTGCCAGCAGGCCTGGGGTGGACAGTGAAGCTTTCTTT; CDR3aa: CASRPGVDSEAFF; abundance: NA; d_gene: NA; v_gene: TRBV6-5; j_gene: TRBJ1-1
CDR3nt: TGTGCCAGTAGTAGGGGACTAGCGGGGCCGAACACCGGGGAGCTGTTTTTT; CDR3aa: CASSRGLAGPNTGELFF; abundance: NA; d_gene: TRBD2; v_gene: TRBV19; j_gene: TRBJ2-2
CDR3nt: TGTGCCAGCAGTGAATCGGGTAGCGCAGAGCAGTACTTC; CDR3aa: CASSESGSAEQYF; abundance: NA; d_gene: NA; v_gene: TRBV6-1; j_gene: TRBJ2-7
CDR3nt: TGTGCCACCAGCAGGGGGACGCAGGGTTACACTGAAGCTTTCTTT; CDR3aa: CATSRGTQGYTEAFF; abundance: NA; d_gene: NA; v_gene: TRBV15; j_gene: TRBJ1-1
CDR3nt: TGTGCCAGTAGTCTGGACGGGAACACCGGGGAGCTGTTTTTT; CDR3aa: CASSLDGNTGELFF; abundance: few; d_gene: NA; v_gene: TRBV19; j_gene: TRBJ2-2
CDR3nt: TGTGCCAGCAGTACCCCAACAGGGTTTAATTCACCCCTCCACTTT; CDR3aa: CASSTPTGFNSPLHF; abundance: once; d_gene: NA; v_gene: TRBV2; j_gene: TRBJ1-6
CDR3nt: TGTGCCAGCAGGACTCCCTCCGGGACTAGCGGGAGGCACGAGCAGTTCTTC; CDR3aa: CASRTPSGTSGRHEQFF; abundance: NA; d_gene: TRBD2; v_gene: TRBV27; j_gene: TRBJ2-1
CDR3nt: TGTGCCAGCAGTTTATTGGCGGGGACTAGCGGGGGGGCATCTGAGCAGTTCTTC; CDR3aa: CASSLLAGTSGGASEQFF; abundance: few; d_gene: TRBD2; v_gene: TRBV27; j_gene: TRBJ2-1
CDR3nt: TGTGCCTGGAGTATACAGGGCGGCAATCAGCCCCAGCATTTT; CDR3aa: CAWSIQGGNQPQHF; abundance: NA; d_gene: NA; v_gene: TRBV30; j_gene: TRBJ1-5
CDR3nt: TGTGCCAGCAGCTTAAGGGGGACTAGCGGCAGCACAGATACGCAGTATTTT; CDR3aa: CASSLRGTSGSTDTQYF; abundance: NA; d_gene: TRBD2; v_gene: TRBV7-8; j_gene: TRBJ2-3
CDR3nt: TGTGCCAGCAGCTCGACCGGGCCCACCGGGGAGCTGTTTTTT; CDR3aa: CASSSTGPTGELFF; abundance: NA; d_gene: NA; v_gene: TRBV7-2; j_gene: TRBJ2-2
CDR3nt: TGTGCCAGCACCGCGGGACAGGGCTTCGGCGAGCAGTACTTC; CDR3aa: CASTAGQGFGEQYF; abundance: NA; d_gene: TRBD1; v_gene: TRBV6-5; j_gene: TRBJ2-7
CDR3nt: TGTGCCAGTAGTATAGTCGTGGACAGAATCTACGAGCAGTACTTC; CDR3aa: CASSIVVDRIYEQYF; abundance: NA; d_gene: NA; v_gene: TRBV19; j_gene: TRBJ2-7
CDR3nt: TGCAGGCTGAATTCTGGGGCCAACGTCCTGACTTTC; CDR3aa: CRLNSGANVLTF; abundance: NA; d_gene: NA; v_gene: TRBV29-1; j_gene: TRBJ2-6
CDR3nt: TGTGCCAGCAGCCAGACCACGGGGGGATGGGGCAATCAGCCCCAGCATTTT; CDR3aa: CASSQTTGGWGNQPQHF; abundance: NA; d_gene: NA; v_gene: TRBV7-2; j_gene: TRBJ1-5